The 22 T cell receptor beta chains presented below share a single source sample, sequenced in a study of T cells in Graves' hyperthyroidism and ophthalmopathy. Amplification yielded TCR beta CDR3 regions, with RNA transcripts as the source. First-round RT-PCR of the TCR CDR3 relied on the HTBI primer set. MiXCR was run by TCRdb on the multiplex PCR reads, yielding one entry per CDR3 protein. The data hold around 600,000 distinct CDR3 sequences, with approximately 14% observed a single time. Sequencing used blood. The receptor set was obtained from a woman aged 50 to 65 with Graves' ophthalmopathy.

This clonotype has only a few counts. This chain joins TRBV5-1 and TRBJ2-7; D might be TRBD1 (5 bases). Trimming removed 0 bases at V and 0 bases at J, with 10 bases between. Germline CDR1 SGHRS, CDR2 YFSETQ. There are 15 residues in the CDR3. CDR3: CASSLAGSRSYEQYF. CDR3 in DNA: TGCGCCAGCAGCTTGGCAGGGTCCCGCTCCTACGAGCAGTACTTC.

This clonotype was detected many times. The rearrangement uses TRBV20-1 and TRBJ2-7; 7 bases are shared with TRBD2. Germline CDR1 and CDR2: DFQATT and SNEGSKA (reference sequence). Trimming removed 3 bases from V and 1 base from J; junction bases left unmatched: 12. The CDR3 covers 16 residues. CDR3 region: CSASPVLGTISYEQYF. The CDR3 DNA reads as TGCAGTGCTAGTCCGGTATTAGGGACTATTTCCTACGAGCAGTACTTC.

The chain carries TRBV7-9 and TRBJ2-2; 14 bases line up with TRBD2. This CDR3 contains 17 residues. After removal of 6 bases from V and 7 bases from J, the junction contained 10 bases not matched to a gene. Germline V gene data show CDR1 as SEHNR and CDR2 as FQNEAQ (reference sequence). CDR3 DNA sequence: TGTGCCAGCAGGAATAGACTAGCGGGAGGGCTGAGCGGGGAGCTGTTTTTT. Amino acids: CASRNRLAGGLSGELFF.

This rearrangement joins TRBV18 to TRBJ2-6; 7 nucleotides align to TRBD1. This CDR3 is built from 20 residues. In germline, CDR1 is KGHSH, CDR2 LQKENI. The trim removed 5 bases at V and 0 bases at J, leaving 16 bases unmatched. The chain's CDR3 is CASSGDFQTGALSGANVLTF. CDR3 sequence (DNA): TGTGCCAGCTCAGGAGACTTTCAAACAGGGGCCCTCTCTGGGGCCAACGTCCTGACTTTC.

The table lists this clonotype with a few counts. The V gene is TRBV19, the J gene TRBJ2-1, with TRBD2 identical over 7 bases. CDR1 and CDR2 from the germline V gene are LNHDA and SQIVND (reference sequence). This CDR3 is built from 15 residues. The ends lost 0 bases at V and 7 bases at J; junction bases unmatched: 6. The CDR3 nucleotides read TGTGCCAGTAGTATAGAGGGCGGGAGTATGAATGAGCAGTTCTTC. Amino acid sequence: CASSIEGGSMNEQFF.

This clonotype was found a few times. The chain has TRBV2 and TRBJ1-4, with a weak D call TRBD1 (5 bases). CDR3 size: 14 residues. Germline V gene data show CDR1 as SNHLY and CDR2 as FYNNEI. The ends were cut back, 2 bases at V and 8 bases at J, with 12 bases in the middle. This CDR3 reads CASSEWGSREKLFF. CDR3 DNA: TGTGCCAGCAGTGAATGGGGCTCTAGAGAAAAACTGTTTTTT.

This clonotype turned up a few times. The V call is TRBV2, the J call TRBJ1-2, with TRBD1 matching over 7 bases. The V gene's germline CDR1 is SNHLY and CDR2 FYNNEI. The CDR3 length is 14 residues. With V trimmed by 7 bases and J by 4 bases, 9 bases remained unmatched. CDR3 sequence: CASIDRPGGYGYTF. CDR3 DNA: TGTGCCAGCATTGACCGACCAGGGGGCTATGGCTACACCTTC.

With respect to this clonotype: Relative to the germline gene, one junction end is altered; a read error may explain this. The rearrangement links TRBV4-1 to TRBJ2-7; 9 bases fit TRBD1. Germline V gives CDR1 MGHRA, CDR2 YSYEKL. CDR3 length: 17 amino acids. Here the CDR3 DNA reads TGTGCCAGCAGCCAATACCTTCCCGGGACAGGGAATTGCGAGCAGTACTTC. It translates to CASSQYLPGTGNCEQYF.

This clonotype was detected only a few times. The chain couples TRBV15 to TRBJ2-2; TRBD2 matches 7 bases. The germline gives CDR1 LNHNV, CDR2 YYDKDF (reference sequence). This CDR3 is 15 amino acids long. V was clipped by 8 bases and J by 2 bases; unmatched bases: 8. CDR3 sequence reads: CATSLREYNTGELFF. CDR3 nucleotide sequence: TGTGCCACCTCCTTGCGGGAGTACAACACCGGGGAGCTGTTTTTT.

This clonotype was detected many times. V gene TRBV20-1 combines with J gene TRBJ2-3; TRBD2 matches at 11 bases. The CDR3 loop spans 17 amino acids. The germline V gene encodes CDR1 DFQATT and CDR2 SNEGSKA (reference sequence). After removal of 1 base from V and 4 bases from J, the junction contained 10 bases not matched to a gene. CDR3 in DNA: TGCAGTGCTAGAGTCATAATTAGCGGGAGGGGAGCAGATACGCAGTATTTT. Protein sequence: CSARVIISGRGADTQYF.

This clonotype was detected only a few times. This chain uses TRBV11-3 with TRBJ2-2; tentatively, D is TRBD2 (5 bases). From germline, CDR1 is SGHNT and CDR2 YENEEA. The CDR3 is 17 amino acids. The ends were cut back, 1 base at V and 6 bases at J, with 18 bases in the middle. This CDR3 is CASSLGWPRRDSGELFF. For the CDR3, the DNA is TGTGCCAGCAGCTTAGGCTGGCCCCGACGGGATTCCGGGGAGCTGTTTTTT.

This clonotype was counted only a few times. The chain joins TRBV6-2 or TRBV6-3 to TRBJ2-7; D is perhaps TRBD1 or TRBD2 (6 bases each). The germline V and J ends were trimmed by 7 bases and 3 bases, with 10 bases remaining between them. This CDR3 is built from 12 residues. Germline V lookup: CDR1 MNHEY, CDR2 SVGEGT. The CDR3 sequence is CASNGGLYEQYF. Here the CDR3 DNA reads TGTGCCAGCAATGGGGGGCTCTACGAGCAGTACTTC.

This clonotype came up many times. This chain connects TRBV2 to TRBJ2-7; TRBD1 is a possible D gene (6 bases). Germline V gives CDR1 SNHLY, CDR2 FYNNEI. V lost 4 bases and J 7 bases, leaving 23 bases between the germline ends. This CDR3 is 16 amino acids long. The CDR3 DNA is TGTGCCAGCAGTGTAAATTTAGGACAGACCCTTCGGGAGCAGTACTTC. It translates to CASSVNLGQTLREQYF.

V usage is TRBV28 and J usage is TRBJ1-3; 7 nucleotides match TRBD1. This CDR3 contains 17 residues. V shed 1 base, J shed 1 base, and the junction held 7 bases outside the gene matches. Per the germline V gene, CDR1 is MDHEN and CDR2 is SYDVKM. CDR3 nucleotide sequence: TGTGCCAGCAGTTTATACGCCGGGACAGCGTCTGGAAACACCATATATTTT. Translated, it gives CASSLYAGTASGNTIYF.

This clonotype was counted ten times or more. The chain joins TRBV5-6 to TRBJ1-5, with 8 nucleotides matching TRBD1. Per the germline V gene, CDR1 is SGHDT and CDR2 is YYEEEE. After removal of 4 bases from V and 1 base from J, the junction contained 4 bases not matched to a gene. There are 15 residues in the CDR3. DNA of the CDR3: TGTGCCAGCAGCCGACAGGGGCGAAGCAATCAGCCCCAGCATTTT. Amino acid sequence: CASSRQGRSNQPQHF.

This sequence joins TRBV28 and TRBJ1-3; 9 bases fit TRBD1. The CDR3 runs to 19 residues. J lost 0 bases, V lost 4 bases, and 13 bases had no gene match. Looked up from germline, CDR1 is MDHEN and CDR2 is SYDVKM. In DNA form, the CDR3 reads TGTGCCAGCAGTTCTGGGGGGGGACAGGGATTAACCTCTGGAAACACCATATATTTT. It specifies CASSSGGGQGLTSGNTIYF.

This clonotype appeared many times. The rearrangement joins TRBV2 to TRBJ1-6; TRBD1 is a possible D gene (5 bases). The germline V and J ends were trimmed by 7 bases and 7 bases, with 17 bases remaining between them. The germline CDR1 and CDR2 sequences are SNHLY and FYNNEI. The length of the CDR3 is 15 residues. The DNA for the CDR3 is TGTGCCAGCAAGTCAAGGGATGGGGCGAATTCACCCCTCCACTTT. Protein: CASKSRDGANSPLHF. Filled out from reference TRBV2 and TRBJ1-6, the complete variable domain reads EPEVTQTPSHQVTQMGQEVILRCVPISNHLYFYWYRQILGQKVEFLVSFYNNEISEKSEIFDDQFSVERPDGSNFTLKIRSTKLEDSAMYFCASKSRDGANSPLHFGNGTRLTVT.

This clonotype was seen a handful of times. V usage is TRBV12-3 or TRBV12-4 and J usage is TRBJ1-6; 7 bases are shared with TRBD1. The CDR3 has 14 amino acids. V was clipped by 6 bases and J by 4 bases; unmatched bases: 3. The CDR3 here is CASSQTGYNSPLHF. The CDR3 DNA is TGTGCCAGCAGCCAGACAGGGTATAATTCACCCCTCCACTTT.

This clonotype appeared many times. V gene TRBV12-3 or TRBV12-4 combines with J gene TRBJ2-3; no clear D. The CDR3 loop spans 13 amino acids. V dropped 5 bases and J dropped 7 bases, with 13 bases sitting between them. Here the CDR3 DNA reads TGTGCCAGCAGTCAGGCGATTTGGCATACGCAGTATTTT. Protein sequence: CASSQAIWHTQYF.

This clonotype has at least ten counts. The chain is built from TRBV4-2 and TRBJ1-1; D ambiguous. V lost 0 bases and J 1 base, leaving 15 bases between the germline ends. Germline CDR1 LGHNA, CDR2 YNFKEQ. The CDR3 is 17 amino acids. The CDR3 region has the DNA TGTGCCAGCAGCCAAGATTCGGCCACGCAAAAGAACACTGAAGCTTTCTTT. Translating it yields CASSQDSATQKNTEAFF.

This clonotype was seen only a few times. The gene calls are TRBV6-5 and TRBJ1-1, with unresolved D. The CDR3 sequence is 16 residues long. Germline V gene data show CDR1 as MNHEY and CDR2 as SVGAGI. Trimming left V 0 bases short and J 5 bases short, with 16 bases between. In DNA, the CDR3 is TGTGCCAGCAGTTACTCGATTCGTCTAGGGCGGACTGAAGCTTTCTTT. Translating gives CASSYSIRLGRTEAFF.

In this sample, this clonotype turned up a few times. The chain is built from TRBV20-1 and TRBJ2-1; D is perhaps TRBD2 (6 bases). The CDR3 extends over 14 amino acids. V gave up 2 bases and J gave up 3 bases, with 11 bases separating them. CDR1 is DFQATT, CDR2 SNEGSKA, per germline (reference sequence). Here the CDR3 DNA reads TGCAGTGCTAGATCCGGGACTGTCTACAATGAGCAGTTCTTC. It codes for CSARSGTVYNEQFF.